The 30 T cell receptor beta chains in this list originate from one sample, sequenced in a study of T cell responses to AZD1222 COVID-19 vaccine. Using immunoSEQ multiplex PCR, the repertoire was profiled, and TCRdb retains in-frame clones only, with some absent. This table holds approximately 130,000 clones, roughly nine tenths found once. Material: peripheral blood, obtained on day 0 of AZD1222 vaccination. These TCRs come from an adult in good health.

The chain carries TRBV5-1 and TRBJ2-1, with 9 bases matching TRBD2. V lost 2 bases, J lost 4 bases, and 4 bases stayed unmatched. Per the germline V gene, CDR1 is SGHRS and CDR2 is YFSETQ. There are 15 residues in the CDR3. The CDR3 DNA follows: TGCGCCAGCAGCTTTAGCGGGGGCTCTTACAATGAGCAGTTCTTC. The encoded protein is CASSFSGGSYNEQFF.

The chain is built from TRBV3-1 (or the pseudogene TRBV3-2) and TRBJ1-6; D is unresolved. Trimming took 0 bases from V and 7 from J, leaving 4 bases between them. The germline gives CDR1 LGHDT, CDR2 YNNKEL (reference sequence). CDR3 length: 13 amino acids. The CDR3 DNA is TGTGCCAGCAGCCAAGACACGAATTCACCCCTCCACTTT. This codes for CASSQDTNSPLHF.

The genes are TRBV6-5 and TRBJ2-3, with 7 nucleotides matching TRBD1. The V segment lost 9 bases and the J segment 1 base; nucleotides outside the gene matches: 10. The CDR3 totals 15 residues. Per the germline V gene, CDR1 is MNHEY and CDR2 is SVGAGI. For the CDR3, the DNA is TGTGCCAGTAAAACAGGGGCGGGCGGCACAGATACGCAGTATTTT. Encoded protein: CASKTGAGGTDTQYF.

The rearrangement uses TRBV2 and TRBJ1-3; maybe TRBD1 (5 bases). This CDR3 spans 14 amino acids. Deletions cut 3 bases from V and 3 bases from J, with 9 bases between. Germline V lookup: CDR1 SNHLY, CDR2 FYNNEI. The CDR3 sequence is CASSDGRVGNTIYF. The CDR3 DNA reads TGTGCCAGCAGTGACGGCAGGGTTGGAAACACCATATATTTT.

The chain combines TRBV2 with TRBJ2-3, with TRBD2 matching over 11 bases. After removal of 6 bases from V and 1 base from J, the junction contained 0 bases not matched to a gene. The germline gives CDR1 SNHLY, CDR2 FYNNEI. The CDR3 loop spans 14 amino acids. The CDR3, as DNA: TGTGCCAGCAGGGGACTAGCGGGCACAGATACGCAGTATTTT. Amino acid sequence: CASRGLAGTDTQYF.

The rearrangement links TRBV27 to TRBJ1-2; D gene ambiguous. The V gene lost 6 bases and the J gene lost 4 bases, with 12 bases spanning the gap. The CDR3 covers 13 residues. Per the germline V gene, CDR1 is MNHEY and CDR2 is SMNVEV (reference sequence). CDR3 amino acids: CASRRGDGYGYTF. In DNA, the CDR3 is TGTGCCAGCAGGCGGGGAGACGGCTATGGCTACACCTTC.

This clone was seen more than once but under ten times. The chain employs TRBV19 and TRBJ1-3; no definite D call. Germline lookup yields CDR1 LNHDA and CDR2 SQIVND (reference sequence). Trimming cost V 3 bases and J 2 bases, with 17 bases left between them. The CDR3 has 17 residues. Here the CDR3 reads CASSMPGRFYAGNTIYF. The CDR3 DNA reads as TGTGCCAGTAGTATGCCAGGCCGATTCTATGCTGGAAACACCATATATTTT.

The V call is TRBV5-1, the J call TRBJ1-1; 8 nucleotides agree with TRBD1. V was clipped by 4 bases and J by 4 bases; unmatched bases: 6. The CDR3 extends over 14 amino acids. Germline values: CDR1 SGHRS, CDR2 YFSETQ. The CDR3 coding sequence is TGCGCCAGCAGCCAGGGGGCTGAGGGCACTGAAGCTTTCTTT. Residues: CASSQGAEGTEAFF.

The V and J genes are TRBV4-1 and TRBJ2-5; 8 positions match TRBD1. Per the germline V gene, CDR1 is MGHRA and CDR2 is YSYEKL. With 3 bases clipped from V and 4 bases from J, the junction kept 7 bases outside the gene matches. The CDR3 is 15 amino acids. CDR3 sequence (DNA): TGCGCCAGCAGCCACCAGACAGGGGAAGGAGAGACCCAGTACTTC. Translating it yields CASSHQTGEGETQYF.

V is TRBV5-6 and J is TRBJ1-2; tentative D call: TRBD1 (5 bases). This CDR3 has 14 residues. V lost 5 bases to trimming and J lost 8 bases, with 19 bases between them. Germline CDR1 reads SGHDT; CDR2 reads YYEEEE. This chain's CDR3 is CASSSSGTVYGYTF. In nucleotides, the CDR3 is TGTGCCAGCAGTTCCTCGGGGACGGTCTACGGCTACACCTTC.

V usage is TRBV19 and J usage is TRBJ2-7, with 8 positions matching TRBD1. J was trimmed by 6 bases and V by 4 bases; bases with no gene match: 5. The V gene's germline CDR1 is LNHDA and CDR2 SQIVND (reference sequence). The CDR3 covers 13 residues. CDR3 loop: CASSTEQGGEQYF. The CDR3 coding sequence is TGTGCCAGTAGTACGGAACAGGGGGGCGAGCAGTACTTC.

J is TRBJ1-1 and V is TRBV12-5; D remains ambiguous. The CDR3 spans 12 residues. The germline V gene encodes CDR1 LGHNT and CDR2 FRNRAP. V lost 3 bases to trimming and J lost 4 bases, with 6 bases between them. CDR3 loop: CASGLGLTEAFF. The DNA for the CDR3 is TGTGCTAGTGGTTTAGGTCTCACTGAAGCTTTCTTT.

V is TRBV7-2 and J is TRBJ1-2, with D perhaps matching TRBD1 (6 bases). The CDR3 loop spans 14 amino acids. The ends were cut back, 4 bases at V and 4 bases at J, with 13 bases in the middle. Germline loops: CDR1 SGHTA, CDR2 FQGNSA. The CDR3 DNA follows: TGTGCCAGCAGCTCCGCCCAGGGGTCCTATGGCTACACCTTC. It encodes CASSSAQGSYGYTF.

CDR3 residues: CAWSSLQGDQPQHF. Here the CDR3 DNA reads TGTGCCTGGAGCTCTCTTCAGGGGGATCAGCCCCAGCATTTT. The chain couples TRBV30 to TRBJ1-5; 7 nucleotides match TRBD1. The CDR3 totals 14 residues. V lost 3 bases to trimming and J lost 5 bases; unmatched junction nucleotides: 7. Germline CDR1 and CDR2: GTSNPN and SVGIG (reference sequence).

The V gene is TRBV4-1, the J gene TRBJ1-6; D is unresolved. CDR3 length: 14 residues. Trimming left V 0 bases short and J 10 bases short, with 10 bases between. Per the germline V gene, CDR1 is MGHRA and CDR2 is YSYEKL. For the CDR3, the DNA is TGCGCCAGCAGCCAAGAACTACGAGGCTCACCCCTCCACTTT. Translation gives CASSQELRGSPLHF.

The CDR3 DNA sequence: TGTGCCAGCAGTTTATTTTCGGGGACCACTGAAGCTTTCTTT. Its translation is CASSLFSGTTEAFF. This chain connects TRBV6-5 to TRBJ1-1, with a possible D match to TRBD1 (5 bases). The CDR3 loop spans 14 amino acids. V shed 4 bases and J shed 4 bases, with 13 bases lying between them. CDR1 MNHEY and CDR2 SVGAGI come from the germline V gene.

This chain links TRBV10-3 with TRBJ2-3; 14 bases align to TRBD2. With V trimmed by 2 bases and J by 5 bases, 3 bases remained unmatched. This CDR3 has 16 amino acids. The germline CDR1 and CDR2 sequences are ENHRY and SYGVKD. The CDR3 loop is CAISEGTSGGVDTQYF. The CDR3 DNA is TGTGCCATCAGTGAGGGGACTAGCGGGGGAGTAGATACGCAGTATTTT.

The rearrangement uses TRBV19 and TRBJ2-1; D call uncertain. CDR3 length equals 15 residues. V was shortened by 1 base and J by 1 base, with 8 bases between the two germline ends. In germline, CDR1 is LNHDA, CDR2 SQIVND (reference sequence). The CDR3 is CASSIGGDSYNEQFF. As DNA, the CDR3 is TGTGCCAGTAGTATAGGTGGGGATTCCTACAATGAGCAGTTCTTC. The full variable domain, in which reference TRBV19 and TRBJ2-1 provide the parts outside the CDR3, is DGGITQSPKYLFRKEGQNVTLSCEQNLNHDAMYWYRQDPGQGLRLIYYSQIVNDFQKGDIAEGYSVSREKKESFPLTVTSAQKNPTAFYLCASSIGGDSYNEQFFGPGTRLTVL.

The chain uses TRBV5-1 and TRBJ2-7; 12 bases map to TRBD2. The J segment lost 5 bases and the V segment lost 4 bases, leaving 10 bases of the junction unmatched. CDR1 SGHRS and CDR2 YFSETQ come from the germline V gene. CDR3 length equals 16 residues. The CDR3 nucleotides read TGCGCCAGCAGCATATCTCTAGCGGGAGGGCCAAACGAGCAGTACTTC. It is translated as CASSISLAGGPNEQYF. The variable domain in full, completed from reference TRBV5-1 and TRBJ2-7, reads KAGVTQTPRYLIKTRGQQVTLSCSPISGHRSVSWYQQTPGQGLQFLFEYFSETQRNKGNFPGRFSGRQFSNSRSEMNVSTLELGDSALYLCASSISLAGGPNEQYFGPGTRLTVT.

V usage is TRBV19 and J usage is TRBJ1-5; 9 nucleotides match TRBD1. Germline V lookup: CDR1 LNHDA, CDR2 SQIVND (reference sequence). This CDR3 has 16 residues. J lost 5 bases, V lost 2 bases, and 7 bases had no gene match. CDR3 DNA sequence: TGTGCCAGTAGTATACGTCGGACAGGGGACTATCAGCCCCAGCATTTT. Protein product: CASSIRRTGDYQPQHF.

V is TRBV7-2 and J is TRBJ2-3, with TRBD2 matching over 13 bases. With 6 bases clipped from V and 3 bases from J, the junction kept 3 bases outside the gene matches. Germline-derived CDR1 and CDR2 are SGHTA and FQGNSA. The CDR3 runs 15 residues. The CDR3 region is CASRGLAGMTDTQYF. The CDR3 region has the DNA TGTGCCAGCAGGGGACTAGCGGGGATGACAGATACGCAGTATTTT.

The chain joins TRBV11-2 to TRBJ2-6; D might be TRBD2 (5 bases). Between the trimmed V and J ends, which lost 0 bases and 4 bases, there was a span of 10 bases. The CDR3 has 16 residues. Germline CDR1 reads SGHAT; CDR2 reads FQNNGV. In nucleotides, the CDR3 is TGTGCCAGCAGCTTAGATCCGGGAAGCGGGGCCAACGTCCTGACTTTC. Its translation: CASSLDPGSGANVLTF.

This chain joins TRBV6-5 and TRBJ1-6; no clear D gene. The CDR3 has 15 residues. Germline loops: CDR1 MNHEY, CDR2 SVGAGI. V lost 4 bases, J lost 2 bases, and 9 bases lay in between. This chain's CDR3 is CASSSGDPYNSPLHF. As DNA, the CDR3 is TGTGCCAGCAGTTCTGGGGATCCCTATAATTCACCCCTCCACTTT.

In nucleotides, the CDR3 is TGTGCCAGCAGCTTCAGGTCGGGCCAGGGAGGGGATGGCTACACCTTC. Translating it yields CASSFRSGQGGDGYTF. V usage is TRBV7-8 and J usage is TRBJ1-2, with D possibly matching TRBD1 (5 bases). This CDR3 has 16 amino acids. V was cut by 3 bases and J by 6 bases, with 20 bases left in between. CDR1 and CDR2 from the germline V gene are SGHVS and FQNEAQ.

CDR3 sequence: CASSLGTGPYEQYF. The CDR3 nucleotides read TGTGCCAGCAGTTTGGGGACAGGGCCCTACGAGCAGTACTTC. J is TRBJ2-7 and V is TRBV28; 9 bases align to TRBD1. The V gene end was trimmed by 3 bases and the J gene end by 2 bases; junction bases not matched to a gene: 2. The CDR3 totals 14 residues. Germline V lookup: CDR1 MDHEN, CDR2 SYDVKM. The variable domain in full, with the rest retrieved from reference TRBV28 and TRBJ2-7, is DVKVTQSSRYLVKRTGEKVFLECVQDMDHENMFWYRQDPGLGLRLIYFSYDVKMKEKGDIPEGYSVSREKKERFSLILESASTNQTSMYLCASSLGTGPYEQYFGPGTRLTVT.

The V gene is TRBV9, the J gene TRBJ2-6, with TRBD2 matching 8 bases. Trimming cost V 0 bases and J 1 base; bases outside gene matches: 6. The CDR3 is 18 amino acids. Germline lookup yields CDR1 SGDLS and CDR2 YYNGEE. The CDR3 DNA is TGTGCCAGCAGCGTAGGCGGGGGGCGCGGGTCTGGGGCCAACGTCCTGACTTTC. This encodes CASSVGGGRGSGANVLTF.

The rearrangement links TRBV27 to TRBJ2-7; 8 bases are shared with TRBD1. From germline, CDR1 is MNHEY and CDR2 SMNVEV (reference sequence). Trimming removed 10 bases from V and 5 bases from J; junction bases left unmatched: 7. CDR3 length equals 12 residues. The CDR3 region is CATRTGPHEQYF. In DNA form, the CDR3 reads TGTGCCACCAGGACAGGGCCCCACGAGCAGTACTTC.

This chain links TRBV18 with TRBJ1-2; D ambiguous. Trimming pared 2 bases from V and 2 bases from J, leaving 15 bases between. This CDR3 contains 16 residues. The V gene's germline CDR1 is KGHSH and CDR2 LQKENI. DNA for the CDR3: TGTGCCAGCTCACCAGTCTGGGGAGGGAGCAACTATGGCTACACCTTC. It is translated as CASSPVWGGSNYGYTF.

This clone was recorded only once. The genes are TRBV27 and TRBJ2-5, with 7 bases matching TRBD2. CDR3 size: 14 residues. The V gene end was trimmed by 4 bases and the J gene end by 5 bases; junction bases not matched to a gene: 7. Per germline, CDR1 MNHEY and CDR2 SMNVEV (reference sequence). The CDR3: CASSWWGGDETQYF. The CDR3 DNA reads TGTGCCAGCAGTTGGTGGGGGGGTGACGAGACCCAGTACTTC.

The rearrangement uses TRBV19 and TRBJ2-1, with D perhaps given as TRBD1 or TRBD2 (5 bases each). Germline V CDR1 and CDR2: LNHDA, SQIVND (reference sequence). V gave up 6 bases and J gave up 0 bases, with 12 bases separating them. This CDR3 contains 15 residues. In DNA, the CDR3 is TGTGCCAGTAGCCCATGGGGGATCTCCTACAATGAGCAGTTCTTC. Translated: CASSPWGISYNEQFF.